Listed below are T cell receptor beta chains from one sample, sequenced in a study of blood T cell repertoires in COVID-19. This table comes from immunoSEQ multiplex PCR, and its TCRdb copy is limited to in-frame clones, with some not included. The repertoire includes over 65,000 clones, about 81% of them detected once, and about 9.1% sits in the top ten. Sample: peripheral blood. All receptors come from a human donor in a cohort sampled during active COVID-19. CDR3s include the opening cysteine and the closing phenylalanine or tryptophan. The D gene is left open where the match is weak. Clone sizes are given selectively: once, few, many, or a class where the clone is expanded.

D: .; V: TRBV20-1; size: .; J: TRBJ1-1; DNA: TGCAGTGCTAGAGATATTCCTGAAGCTTTCTTT; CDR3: CSARDIPEAFF
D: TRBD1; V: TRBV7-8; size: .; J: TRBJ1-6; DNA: TGTGCCAGCAGCTTCTTGGGACAGGGTAATTCACCCCTCCACTTT; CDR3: CASSFLGQGNSPLHF
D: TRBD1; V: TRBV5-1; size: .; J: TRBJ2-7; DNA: TGCGCCAGCAGCTTGGCCTCTAACACGTGGAGCGGCAGGGGGCCCTCCTACGAGCAGTACTTC; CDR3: CASSLASNTWSGRGPSYEQYF
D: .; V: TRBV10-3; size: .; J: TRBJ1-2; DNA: TGTGCCATCAGTGCGGACGGGGGGGCTCGAGGCTACACCTTC; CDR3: CAISADGGARGYTF
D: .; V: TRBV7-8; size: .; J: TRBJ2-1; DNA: TGTGCCAGCAGCTTTCCGTTCTTAGCGGAGAACAATGAGCAGTTCTTC; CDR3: CASSFPFLAENNEQFF
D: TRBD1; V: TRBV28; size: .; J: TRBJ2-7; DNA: TGTGCCAGCAGTTCCCCCGGGACAGGGGTCGAGCAGTACTTC; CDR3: CASSSPGTGVEQYF
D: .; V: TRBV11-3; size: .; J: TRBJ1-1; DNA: TGTGCCAGCAGCCAATCCGGGAACACTGAAGCTTTCTTT; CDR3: CASSQSGNTEAFF
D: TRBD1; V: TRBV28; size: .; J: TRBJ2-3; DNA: TGTGCCAGCAGTCGGACAGGGGTAAGAGATACGCAGTATTTT; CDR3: CASSRTGVRDTQYF
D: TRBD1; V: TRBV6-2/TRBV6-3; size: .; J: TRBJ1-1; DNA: TGTGCCAGCAGTTTCAGTCTACAGGGGGGGTACACTGAAGCTTTCTTT; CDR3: CASSFSLQGGYTEAFF
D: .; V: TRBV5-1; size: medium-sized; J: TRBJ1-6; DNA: TGCGCCAGCAGCCCCGGACACCGGGTCGATAATTCACCCCTCCACTTT; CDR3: CASSPGHRVDNSPLHF
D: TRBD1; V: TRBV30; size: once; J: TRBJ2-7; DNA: TGTGCCTGGAAACGACAGGGTAGTGGTTACTACGAGCAGTACTTC; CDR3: CAWKRQGSGYYEQYF
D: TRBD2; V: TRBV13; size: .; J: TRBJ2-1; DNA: TGTGCCAGCAGCACACTAGCGGGAGGCCACAATGAGCAGTTCTTC; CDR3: CASSTLAGGHNEQFF
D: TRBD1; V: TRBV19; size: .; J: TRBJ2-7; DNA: TGTGCCAGTAGTACCATTCACAGACAGGGAAGGACCTACGAGCAGTACTTC; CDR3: CASSTIHRQGRTYEQYF
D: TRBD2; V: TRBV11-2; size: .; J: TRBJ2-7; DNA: TGTGCCAGCAGCTTTGGGGGGGATATCTACGAGCAGTACTTC; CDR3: CASSFGGDIYEQYF
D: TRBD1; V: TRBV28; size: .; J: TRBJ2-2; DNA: TGTGCCAGCAGTTTATACCGACAGGGGGCGCCTCACGGGGAGCTGTTTTTT; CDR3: CASSLYRQGAPHGELFF
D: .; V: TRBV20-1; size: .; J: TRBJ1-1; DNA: TGCAGTGCTAGTCGGGGGGACCTGAACACTGAAGCTTTCTTT; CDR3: CSASRGDLNTEAFF
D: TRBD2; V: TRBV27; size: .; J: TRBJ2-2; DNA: TGTGCCAGCAGTTTATCCCTCGGACTAGCGGCCCTCAACACCGGGGAGCTGTTTTTT; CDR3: CASSLSLGLAALNTGELFF
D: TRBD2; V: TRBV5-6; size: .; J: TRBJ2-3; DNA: TGTGCCAGCAGCTCCTGGACTAGCGGGATCACAGATACGCAGTATTTT; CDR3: CASSSWTSGITDTQYF
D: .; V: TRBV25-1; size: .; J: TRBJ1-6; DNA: TGTGCCAGCAGTCCTGGGGGGGGGAACTCACCCCTCCACTTT; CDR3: CASSPGGGNSPLHF
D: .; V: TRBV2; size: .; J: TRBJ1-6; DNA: TGTGCCAGCAGTGAGGCGGAAAATTCACCCCTCCACTTT; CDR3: CASSEAENSPLHF
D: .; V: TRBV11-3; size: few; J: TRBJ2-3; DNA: TGTGCCAGCAGCTTAGAGGGACTTAGCACAGATACGCAGTATTTT; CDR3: CASSLEGLSTDTQYF
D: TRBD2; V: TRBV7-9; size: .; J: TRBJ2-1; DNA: TGTGCCGTACCACTAGGAGGACTAGCGGGAAATGAGCAGTTCTTC; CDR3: CAVPLGGLAGNEQFF
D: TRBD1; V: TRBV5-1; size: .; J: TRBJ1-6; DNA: TGCGCCAGCAGCTTTGGGGAAGGGGGCTTTTCACCCCTCCACTTT; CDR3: CASSFGEGGFSPLHF
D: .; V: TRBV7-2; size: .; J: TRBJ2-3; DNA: TGTGCCAGCAGCTTGAGGACTAGCACAGATACGCAGTATTTT; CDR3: CASSLRTSTDTQYF